This T cell receptor beta chain was obtained from a study of OX40 agonist ivuxolimab in advanced cancers. Study at large: In this trial design, patients received ivuxolimab intravenously at 0.01 to 10 mg/kg every 2 weeks.

Here immunoSEQ multiplex PCR was the method, and the copy in TCRdb shows in-frame clones only, minus some. Here the sample spans roughly 29,000 clones, 85% to 95% being singletons. Blood samples were obtained at baseline, cycle 4 day 1, and cycle 7 day 1. The material sequenced was CD4+ or CD8+ T cells sorted from blood, taken in a trial of the OX40 agonist ivuxolimab. The clonotype was recovered from an adult with an advanced solid tumor such as melanoma, head and neck, liver or kidney cancer.

The CDR3 is CASSDTGPGELFF. CDR3 in DNA: TGCGCCAGCAGTGACACAGGGCCCGGGGAGCTGTTTTTT. The chain carries TRBV10-1 and TRBJ2-2; tentatively, D is TRBD1 (6 bases). This CDR3 comprises 13 residues. V shed 3 bases and J shed 6 bases, with 8 bases lying between them. Germline assignment: CDR1 WNHNN and CDR2 SYGVQD (reference sequence).